One and the same sample provided the 16 T cell receptor beta chains below, sequenced in a study of PD-1 blockade in classical Hodgkin lymphoma. Sequencing was performed with immunoSEQ multiplex PCR; in TCRdb, only in-frame clones are kept and a portion is missing. The profile covers 55,000 to 60,000 clones, with less than 95% appearing a single time and over 9.5% taken by the ten largest. Exposure to brentuximab vedotin varied, and each patient had relapsed following autologous stem cell transplantation. The sample here was peripheral blood mononuclear cells (PBMCs), taken before the second cycle of nivolumab. Receptors originate from a human donor with classical Hodgkin lymphoma.

V is TRBV5-1 and J is TRBJ1-2, with D hard to call. V was cut by 6 bases and J by 5 bases, with 14 bases left in between. Looked up from germline, CDR1 is SGHRS and CDR2 is YFSETQ. This CDR3 comprises 13 residues. The CDR3 DNA follows: TGCGCCAGCACGGATTCTCCCACATATGGCTACACCTTC. It yields the protein CASTDSPTYGYTF.

The chain recombines TRBV4-1 with TRBJ1-4; D is possibly TRBD1 (5 bases). The V gene lost 0 bases and the J gene lost 8 bases, with 10 bases spanning the gap. Germline V CDR1 and CDR2: MGHRA, YSYEKL. CDR3 length: 14 amino acids. DNA of the CDR3: TGCGCCAGCAGCCAAGAGGGGTGGGGGGAAAAACTGTTTTTT. It yields the protein CASSQEGWGEKLFF.

V and J are TRBV9 and TRBJ1-2, with D possibly TRBD1 on 5 matching bases. Per germline, CDR1 SGDLS and CDR2 YYNGEE. V lost 2 bases, J lost 1 base, and 9 bases lay in between. This CDR3 spans 14 amino acids. As DNA, the CDR3 is TGTGCCAGCAGCGTGACAGCTTATAACTATGGCTACACCTTC. Its translation: CASSVTAYNYGYTF. Complete variable domain (other parts from reference TRBV9 and TRBJ1-2): DSGVTQTPKHLITATGQRVTLRCSPRSGDLSVYWYQQSLDQGLQFLIQYYNGEERAKGNILERFSAQQFPDLHSELNLSSLELGDSALYFCASSVTAYNYGYTFGSGTRLTVV.

The chain combines TRBV6-4 with TRBJ2-1, with 10 bases fitting TRBD2. The CDR3 contains 17 residues. Trimming took 5 bases from V and 3 from J; bases not matched to a gene: 10. CDR1 is MRHNA, CDR2 SNTAGT, per germline. This CDR3 is CASSLAGGPVDYNEQFF. For the CDR3, the DNA is TGTGCCAGCAGTTTAGCGGGAGGCCCTGTAGACTACAATGAGCAGTTCTTC.

J is TRBJ1-2 and V is TRBV5-8; D gene unclear. Trimming cost V 1 base and J 6 bases, with 25 bases left between them. Germline V lookup: CDR1 SGHTS, CDR2 YDEGEE. The CDR3 contains 18 residues. The CDR3 spells CASSLPPVKGDFGDGYTF. The CDR3 coding sequence is TGTGCCAGCAGCTTGCCCCCGGTCAAGGGCGATTTTGGGGATGGCTACACCTTC.

There are a few counts of this clone. J is TRBJ2-5 and V is TRBV6-5; 12 positions match TRBD1. The trim removed 4 bases at V and 5 bases at J, leaving 2 bases unmatched. The CDR3 spans 14 residues. The germline CDR1 and CDR2 sequences are MNHEY and SVGAGI. This CDR3 is CASSWDRGRETQYF. CDR3 bases: TGTGCCAGCAGTTGGGACAGGGGGCGTGAGACCCAGTACTTC.

This chain links TRBV30 with TRBJ2-7; 12 nucleotides line up with TRBD2. This CDR3 is 15 amino acids long. CDR1 is GTSNPN and CDR2 is SVGIG in the germline V gene (reference sequence). V dropped 3 bases and J dropped 1; count of bases not matched to a gene: 4. In nucleotides, the CDR3 is TGTGCCTGGAGCCAACTAGCGGGGGGTTCCTACGAGCAGTACTTC. Translation: CAWSQLAGGSYEQYF.

About this clone itself: The junction departs from germline at one end; a sequencing error may be responsible. The chain recombines TRBV7-6 with TRBJ2-4; 9 bases fit TRBD2. The CDR3 has 15 amino acids. The germline CDR1 and CDR2 sequences are SGHVS and FNYEAQ. CDR3: CASSIAGAGKNIQYF. For the CDR3, the DNA is TGTGCCAGCAGCATAGCGGGAGCGGGCAAAAACATTCAGTACTTC.

The V gene is TRBV6-6, the J gene TRBJ2-7; 10 positions agree with TRBD1. This CDR3 has 15 residues. CDR1 and CDR2 (germline): MNHNY, SVGAGI (reference sequence). V lost 6 bases and J lost 2; bases outside the gene matches: 7. CDR3 sequence reads: CASSMSGTGAYEQYF. In DNA form, the CDR3 reads TGTGCCAGCAGCATGTCCGGGACAGGGGCCTACGAGCAGTACTTC.

The chain employs TRBV30 and TRBJ1-2, with D maybe TRBD1 (6 bases). The CDR3 has 14 amino acids. The V gene lost 0 bases and the J gene lost 4 bases, with 12 bases spanning the gap. Germline CDR1 reads GTSNPN; CDR2 reads SVGIG (reference sequence). The DNA for the CDR3 is TGTGCCTGGAGTGTACTGGACAGAATCTATGGCTACACCTTC. Translated, it gives CAWSVLDRIYGYTF.

The chain links TRBV27 to TRBJ1-6; no reliable D call. Per the germline V gene, CDR1 is MNHEY and CDR2 is SMNVEV (reference sequence). V lost 8 bases and J lost 2, with 10 bases in between. The CDR3 is 14 residues long. CDR3 region: CASWDTTYNSPLHF. The CDR3 DNA is TGTGCCAGCTGGGATACCACCTATAATTCACCCCTCCACTTT.

The V gene is TRBV19, the J gene TRBJ2-7; the D is unclear. The V gene's germline CDR1 is LNHDA and CDR2 SQIVND (reference sequence). The V end was cut by 6 bases, the J end by 1 base, with 13 bases between. The CDR3 totals 14 residues. The CDR3 is CASRTLGQSYEQYF. In DNA, the CDR3 is TGTGCCAGTAGAACTCTAGGGCAGTCCTACGAGCAGTACTTC.

The V and J genes are TRBV6-5 and TRBJ2-1; 13 bases map to TRBD2. V trimming: 1 base; J trimming: 9 bases; junction bases outside the gene matches: 6. CDR1 MNHEY and CDR2 SVGAGI come from the germline V gene. The CDR3 contains 16 residues. Here the CDR3 DNA reads TGTGCCAGCAGTTACTTAGGACTAGCGGGAGTAGGTGAGCAGTTCTTC. Its translation: CASSYLGLAGVGEQFF.

The chain uses TRBV2 and TRBJ2-2; perhaps TRBD2 as D (5 bases). The V end lost 3 bases, the J end lost 3 bases, and 20 bases lay between the germline ends. Per germline, CDR1 SNHLY and CDR2 FYNNEI. The CDR3 is made up of 18 amino acids. CDR3 nucleotide sequence: TGTGCCAGCAGTGATTCTGTTCCTCGGGGATCCCACACCGGGGAGCTGTTTTTT. Amino acid sequence: CASSDSVPRGSHTGELFF.

The V gene is TRBV7-7, the J gene TRBJ2-7, with TRBD1 matching over 7 bases. There are 15 residues in the CDR3. Germline V lookup: CDR1 SSHAT, CDR2 FNYEAQ (reference sequence). J lost 0 bases, V lost 1 base, and 3 bases had no gene match. CDR3 DNA sequence: TGTGCCAGCAGCTTAGGACAGGGAAGCTCCTACGAGCAGTACTTC. Residues: CASSLGQGSSYEQYF.

The V call is TRBV5-6, the J call TRBJ2-3; 9 positions agree with TRBD1. CDR1 is SGHDT and CDR2 is YYEEEE in the germline V gene. This CDR3 region has 16 residues. V shed 4 bases and J 4 bases; nucleotides not matched to a gene: 10. As DNA, the CDR3 is TGTGCCAGCAGCCTGCTGACAGGGGGAGGGGCAGATACGCAGTATTTT. Its translation is CASSLLTGGGADTQYF.